A single sample gave rise to the 8 T cell receptor beta chains below, sequenced in a study of graft-versus-host responses after intestinal transplantation. Sequenced by immunoSEQ multiplex PCR; TCRdb stores in-frame clones only, minus some. The sample includes about 120,000 clones, 85% to 95% of them seen just once. Antigens for these TCRs are unknown. Sequences were derived from unstimulated CD8+ T cells sorted from spleen or lymph node cells, sampled before intestinal transplant. The origin of the receptors is a human donor who received an intestinal transplant.

This clone was observed a single time. The chain recombines TRBV29-1 with TRBJ1-1, with D perhaps matching TRBD1 (6 bases). This CDR3 region has 12 residues. Germline V gene data show CDR1 as SQVTM and CDR2 as ANQGSEA. V dropped 4 bases and J dropped 1 base, with 7 bases sitting between them. The CDR3 DNA reads TGCAGCGTTGGAGGGGGGAACACTGAAGCTTTCTTT. Translating gives CSVGGGNTEAFF.

In this sample, this clone turned up a few times. The chain uses TRBV5-1 and TRBJ2-7, with D perhaps matching TRBD2 (6 bases). The CDR3 sequence is 14 residues long. V dropped 5 bases and J dropped 6 bases, with 18 bases sitting between them. Germline V lookup: CDR1 SGHRS, CDR2 YFSETQ. The DNA of the CDR3 is TGCGCCAGCAGTCCCCTTGGGAGGTTCTCCGAGCAGTACTTC. This translates into CASSPLGRFSEQYF.

The V gene is TRBV2, the J gene TRBJ1-1; possible D gene TRBD1, 6 bases. The germline gives CDR1 SNHLY, CDR2 FYNNEI. V shed 8 bases and J shed 5 bases, with 39 bases lying between them. This CDR3 has 21 amino acids. Here the CDR3 DNA reads TGTGCCAGCCCGGAACCGTCCCATTTCGGACGGGGGCCTCTTGAGGGAACTGAAGCTTTCTTT. Translating it yields CASPEPSHFGRGPLEGTEAFF.

This chain joins TRBV6-5 and TRBJ2-7, with TRBD2 matching 7 bases. Germline V gene lookup returns CDR1 MNHEY and CDR2 SVGAGI. Losses at the gene ends were 9 bases for V and 2 bases for J; bases not matched to a gene: 10. The CDR3 contains 14 residues. CDR3 in DNA: TGTGCCAGTTGCCCCGCTAGCGGCACCTACGAGCAGTACTTC. Amino acids: CASCPASGTYEQYF.

The chain joins TRBV28 to TRBJ2-3; a weak D match, TRBD2 (5 bases). The CDR3 is 14 amino acids. Per germline, CDR1 MDHEN and CDR2 SYDVKM. Trimming cost V 5 bases and J 0 bases, with 9 bases left between them. CDR3 protein: CASSQLGSTDTQYF. The CDR3 coding sequence is TGTGCCAGCAGTCAACTAGGGAGCACAGATACGCAGTATTTT. The complete variable domain, with remaining parts taken from reference TRBV28 and TRBJ2-3, reads DVKVTQSSRYLVKRTGEKVFLECVQDMDHENMFWYRQDPGLGLRLIYFSYDVKMKEKGDIPEGYSVSREKKERFSLILESASTNQTSMYLCASSQLGSTDTQYFGPGTRLTVL.

The chain is built from TRBV2 and TRBJ1-5; 7 bases map to TRBD1. Trimming cost V 7 bases and J 7 bases; bases outside gene matches: 10. Germline CDR1 SNHLY, CDR2 FYNNEI. This CDR3 contains 14 residues. The CDR3 DNA reads as TGTGCCAGCAAGGGACGACAGGGAGAGCAGCCCCAGCATTTT. This sequence encodes CASKGRQGEQPQHF.

The chain recombines TRBV7-4 with TRBJ1-2; 10 positions agree with TRBD1. The CDR3 extends over 13 amino acids. Unmatched junction bases numbered 5, after V lost 5 bases and J lost 8 bases. Germline V gene lookup returns CDR1 SGHVT and CDR2 SQSDAQ. In nucleotides, the CDR3 is TGTGCCAGCAGCCTGGGACAGGGGAGCGGCTACACCTTC. It codes for CASSLGQGSGYTF.

This rearrangement joins TRBV6-5 to TRBJ2-3, with 9 bases that match TRBD2. Trimming removed 8 bases from V and 3 bases from J; junction bases left unmatched: 6. This CDR3 comprises 14 residues. The germline CDR1 and CDR2 sequences are MNHEY and SVGAGI. CDR3: CASQSGRFTDTQYF. The CDR3 DNA is TGTGCCAGCCAAAGCGGGAGGTTTACAGATACGCAGTATTTT.